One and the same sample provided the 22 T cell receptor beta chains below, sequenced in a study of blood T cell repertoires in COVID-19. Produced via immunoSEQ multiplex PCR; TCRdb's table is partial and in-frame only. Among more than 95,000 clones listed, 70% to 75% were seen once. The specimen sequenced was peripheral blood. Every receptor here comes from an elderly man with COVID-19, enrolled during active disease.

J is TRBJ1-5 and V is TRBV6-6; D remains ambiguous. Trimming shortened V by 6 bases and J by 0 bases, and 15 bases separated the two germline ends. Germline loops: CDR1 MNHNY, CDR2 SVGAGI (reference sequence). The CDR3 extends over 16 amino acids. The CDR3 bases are TGTGCCAGCAGACCTCCTCCCGGGGTTAGCAATCAGCCCCAGCATTTT. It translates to CASRPPPGVSNQPQHF.

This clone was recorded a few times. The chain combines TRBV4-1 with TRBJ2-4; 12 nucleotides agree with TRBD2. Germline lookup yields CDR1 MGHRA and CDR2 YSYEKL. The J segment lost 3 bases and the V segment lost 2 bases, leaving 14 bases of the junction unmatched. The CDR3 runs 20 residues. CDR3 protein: CASSQIGRLAGASYKNIQYF. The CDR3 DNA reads TGCGCCAGCAGCCAAATCGGGCGACTAGCGGGAGCGTCGTACAAAAACATTCAGTACTTC.

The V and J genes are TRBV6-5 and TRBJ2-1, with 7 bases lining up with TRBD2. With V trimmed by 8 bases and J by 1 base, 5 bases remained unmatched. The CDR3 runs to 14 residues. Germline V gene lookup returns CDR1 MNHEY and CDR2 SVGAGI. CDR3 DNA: TGTGCCAGCGGGAGGGTGCAATCCTACAATGAGCAGTTCTTC. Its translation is CASGRVQSYNEQFF.

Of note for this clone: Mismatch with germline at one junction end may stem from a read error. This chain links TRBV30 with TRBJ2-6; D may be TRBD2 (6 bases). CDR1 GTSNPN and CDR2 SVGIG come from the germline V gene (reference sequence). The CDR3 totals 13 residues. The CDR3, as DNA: TGTGCCTGGGGGGACTCTCGGGCCAACGTCCTGACTTTC. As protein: CAWGDSRANVLTF.

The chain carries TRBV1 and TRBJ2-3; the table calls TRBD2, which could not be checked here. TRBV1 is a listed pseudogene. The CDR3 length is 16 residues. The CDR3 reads CTSSHPGTRPPGAQYF. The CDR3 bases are TGCACCAGCAGCCATCCCGGGACTAGGCCGCCCGGGGCGCAGTATTTT.

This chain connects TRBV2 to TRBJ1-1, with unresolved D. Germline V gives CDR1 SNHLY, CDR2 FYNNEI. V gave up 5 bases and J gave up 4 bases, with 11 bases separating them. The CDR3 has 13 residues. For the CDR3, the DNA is TGTGCCAGCAGTTTCGTGGAGAGCACTGAAGCTTTCTTT. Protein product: CASSFVESTEAFF.

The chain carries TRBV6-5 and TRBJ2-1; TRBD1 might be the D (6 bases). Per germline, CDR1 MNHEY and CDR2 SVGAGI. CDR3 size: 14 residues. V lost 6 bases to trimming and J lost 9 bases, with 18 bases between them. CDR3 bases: TGTGCCAGCAGGTCGACAGGTGAGGGGTTTGAGCAGTTCTTC. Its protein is CASRSTGEGFEQFF.

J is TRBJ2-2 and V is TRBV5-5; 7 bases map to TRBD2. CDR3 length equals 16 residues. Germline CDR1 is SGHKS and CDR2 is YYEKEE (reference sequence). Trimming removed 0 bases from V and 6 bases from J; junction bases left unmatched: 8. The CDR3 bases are TGTGCCAGCAGCTTGGTGGGACTAATTCCCCCCGGGGAGCTGTTTTTT. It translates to CASSLVGLIPPGELFF.

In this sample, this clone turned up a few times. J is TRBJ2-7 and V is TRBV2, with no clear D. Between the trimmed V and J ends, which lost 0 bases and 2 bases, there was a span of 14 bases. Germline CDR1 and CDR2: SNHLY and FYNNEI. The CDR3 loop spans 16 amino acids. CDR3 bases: TGTGCCAGCAGTGAAGCAGCCTTTACTTCCGCCTACGAGCAGTACTTC. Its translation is CASSEAAFTSAYEQYF. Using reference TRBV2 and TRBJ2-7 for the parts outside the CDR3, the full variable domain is EPEVTQTPSHQVTQMGQEVILRCVPISNHLYFYWYRQILGQKVEFLVSFYNNEISEKSEIFDDQFSVERPDGSNFTLKIRSTKLEDSAMYFCASSEAAFTSAYEQYFGPGTRLTVT.

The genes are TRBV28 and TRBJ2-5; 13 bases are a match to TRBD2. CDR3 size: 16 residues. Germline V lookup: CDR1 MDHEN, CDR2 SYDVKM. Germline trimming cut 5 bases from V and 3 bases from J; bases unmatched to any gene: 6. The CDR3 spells CASSLKLAGGKETQYF. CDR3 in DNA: TGTGCCAGCAGTCTCAAACTAGCGGGAGGGAAAGAGACCCAGTACTTC.

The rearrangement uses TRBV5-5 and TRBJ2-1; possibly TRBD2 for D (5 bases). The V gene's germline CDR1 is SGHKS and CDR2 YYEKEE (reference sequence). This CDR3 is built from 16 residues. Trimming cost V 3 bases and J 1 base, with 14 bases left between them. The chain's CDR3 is CASSSNGETSYNEQFF. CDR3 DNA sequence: TGTGCCAGCAGCTCCAACGGGGAGACGTCCTACAATGAGCAGTTCTTC.

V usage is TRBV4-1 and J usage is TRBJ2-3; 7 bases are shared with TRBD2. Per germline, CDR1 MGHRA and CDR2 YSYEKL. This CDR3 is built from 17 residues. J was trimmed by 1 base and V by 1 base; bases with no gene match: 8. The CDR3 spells CASSQGPTSGGTDTQYF. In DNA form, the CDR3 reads TGCGCCAGCAGCCAAGGACCCACCAGCGGGGGCACAGATACGCAGTATTTT.

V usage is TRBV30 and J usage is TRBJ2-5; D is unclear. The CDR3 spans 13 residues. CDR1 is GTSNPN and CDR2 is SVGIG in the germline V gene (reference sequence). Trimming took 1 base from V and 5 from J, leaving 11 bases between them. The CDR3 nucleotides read TGTGCCTGGAGTGGCCTAGTTCCGGAGACCCAGTACTTC. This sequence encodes CAWSGLVPETQYF.

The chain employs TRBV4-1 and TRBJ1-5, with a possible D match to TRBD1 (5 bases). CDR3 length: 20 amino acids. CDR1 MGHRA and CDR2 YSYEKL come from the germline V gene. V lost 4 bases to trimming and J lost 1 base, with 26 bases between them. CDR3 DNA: TGCGCCAGCAGCCCCTATTTAGGCGGGGGAAACCTTGGGAGCAATCAGCCCCAGCATTTT. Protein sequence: CASSPYLGGGNLGSNQPQHF.

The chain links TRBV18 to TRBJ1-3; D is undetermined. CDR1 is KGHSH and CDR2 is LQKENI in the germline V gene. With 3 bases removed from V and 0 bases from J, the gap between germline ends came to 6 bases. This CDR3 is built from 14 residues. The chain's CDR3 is CASSPRNSGNTIYF. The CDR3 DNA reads TGTGCCAGCTCACCTCGTAACTCTGGAAACACCATATATTTT.

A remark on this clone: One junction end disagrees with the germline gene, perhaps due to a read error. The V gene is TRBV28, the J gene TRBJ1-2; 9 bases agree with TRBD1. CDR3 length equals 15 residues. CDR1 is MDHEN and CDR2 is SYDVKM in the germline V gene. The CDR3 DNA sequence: TGTGCCAGCAGTTTATTCTCACAGGGGGCAAGTGGCTACATCTTC. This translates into CASSLFSQGASGYIF.

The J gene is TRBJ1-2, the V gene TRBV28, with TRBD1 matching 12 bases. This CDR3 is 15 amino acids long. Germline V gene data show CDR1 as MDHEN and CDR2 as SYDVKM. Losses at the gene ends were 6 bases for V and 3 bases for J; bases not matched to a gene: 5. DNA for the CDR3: TGTGCCAGCAGCCCCCGGGACAGGGGGCACTATGGCTACACCTTC. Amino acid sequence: CASSPRDRGHYGYTF.

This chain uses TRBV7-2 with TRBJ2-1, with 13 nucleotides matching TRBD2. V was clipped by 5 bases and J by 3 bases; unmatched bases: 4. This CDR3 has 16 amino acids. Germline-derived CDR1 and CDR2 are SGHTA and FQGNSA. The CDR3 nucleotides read TGTGCCAGCAGCCAACTAGCGGGAGGGAGCTACAATGAGCAGTTCTTC. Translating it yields CASSQLAGGSYNEQFF. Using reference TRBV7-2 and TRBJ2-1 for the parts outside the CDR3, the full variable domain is GAGVSQSPSNKVTEKGKDVELRCDPISGHTALYWYRQSLGQGLEFLIYFQGNSAPDKSGLPSDRFSAERTGGSVSTLTIQRTQQEDSAVYLCASSQLAGGSYNEQFFGPGTRLTVL.

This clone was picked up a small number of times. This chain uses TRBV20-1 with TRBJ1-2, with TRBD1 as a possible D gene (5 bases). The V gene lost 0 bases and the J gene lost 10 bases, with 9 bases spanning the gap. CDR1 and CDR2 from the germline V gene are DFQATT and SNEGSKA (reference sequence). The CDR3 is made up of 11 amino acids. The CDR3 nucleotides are TGCAGTGCTAGAGATCGGGGGTACTACACCTTC. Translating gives CSARDRGYYTF.

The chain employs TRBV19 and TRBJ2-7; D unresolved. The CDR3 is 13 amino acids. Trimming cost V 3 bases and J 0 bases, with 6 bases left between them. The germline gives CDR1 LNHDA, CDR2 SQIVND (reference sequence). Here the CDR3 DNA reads TGTGCCAGTAGTATCACGAGCTCCTACGAGCAGTACTTC. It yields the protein CASSITSSYEQYF. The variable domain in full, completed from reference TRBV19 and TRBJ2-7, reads DGGITQSPKYLFRKEGQNVTLSCEQNLNHDAMYWYRQDPGQGLRLIYYSQIVNDFQKGDIAEGYSVSREKKESFPLTVTSAQKNPTAFYLCASSITSSYEQYFGPGTRLTVT.

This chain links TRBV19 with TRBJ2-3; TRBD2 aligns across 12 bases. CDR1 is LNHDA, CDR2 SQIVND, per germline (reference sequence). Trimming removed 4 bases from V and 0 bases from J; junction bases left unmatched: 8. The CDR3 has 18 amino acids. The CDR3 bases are TGTGCCAGTAGTACGACTAGCGGGAGAGACGCTAGCACAGATACGCAGTATTTT. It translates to CASSTTSGRDASTDTQYF.

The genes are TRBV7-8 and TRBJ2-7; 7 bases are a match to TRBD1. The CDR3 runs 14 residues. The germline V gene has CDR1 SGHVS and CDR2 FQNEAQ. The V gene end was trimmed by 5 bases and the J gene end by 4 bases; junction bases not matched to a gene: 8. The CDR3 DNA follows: TGTGCCAGCAGCATGACAGGGCGAAGTTACGAGCAGTACTTC. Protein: CASSMTGRSYEQYF.